This entry concerns a single TCR beta chain. At one boundary the junction diverges from the germline segment, which might be a read error. Other DNA sequences in this sample translate to the same CDR3. These data come from a study of blood T cell repertoires in COVID-19. Across the whole study: T cells, B-cell-depleted T cells, or PBMCs provided the cDNA or gDNA that served as material.

The CDR3 has 16 amino acids. Germline lookup yields CDR1 KGHDR and CDR2 SFDVKD. Under the authors' procedure: Amplification with reference gene primers provided the estimates of nucleated cell counts. Assay: immunoSEQ multiplex PCR; the TCRdb copy retains only in-frame clones and omits some. Clonal size and the V and J genes are those of that table, whereas D and trimming came from the DNA. Of 150,000 to 200,000 clones listed, roughly 77% are singletons. Seattle cases were enrolled at active infection and followed longitudinally. The source is a woman aged 80 or over with COVID-19, enrolled during active disease. Material: peripheral blood. The chain has TRBV24-1 and TRBJ2-1; 9 positions agree with TRBD2. The CDR3 bases are TGTGCTACCAGTGACTCTAGCGGGAAGTCCTACAATGAGCAGTTCTTC. The encoded protein is CATSDSSGKSYNEQFF.